This T cell receptor (beta chain) was captured in a study of blood T cell repertoires in COVID-19. Overall study: Whether acute or convalescent, the COVID-19 samples came from the United States, Italy and Spain. Nucleic acid was either cDNA or gDNA, and it came from T cells, B-cell-depleted T cells, or PBMCs.

As processed by the authors: Researchers report that nucleated cell counts were estimated from reference gene primer amplification. Sequencing was performed with immunoSEQ multiplex PCR; in TCRdb, only in-frame clones are kept and a portion is missing. For V, J and clone size, that table is used; D and trimming come from the DNA. The table shows some 120,000 clones, with 60% to 80% occurring only once. Trimming took 3 bases from V and 7 from J; bases not matched to a gene: 5. This CDR3 comprises 14 residues. Germline CDR1 and CDR2: SGHTA and FQGTGA. The rearrangement uses TRBV7-3 and TRBJ2-3, with 9 nucleotides matching TRBD2. The specimen sequenced was peripheral blood. This clonotype was sampled from a man aged 60 to 69 with acute or convalescent COVID-19. The CDR3 sequence: CASSFRSGGNTQYF. Here the CDR3 DNA reads TGTGCCAGCAGCTTCCGTAGCGGGGGAAATACGCAGTATTTT.